The clone carrying this T cell receptor (beta chain) was counted between two and nine times. Antigen specificity is unknown. This specimen comes from a study of graft-versus-host responses after intestinal transplantation. Looking at the study overall: Isolated intestinal, liver-intestinal, or multivisceral transplants had been given to the recipients.

CDR1 is MNHEY, CDR2 SVGAGI, per germline. This CDR3 has 15 residues. V was shortened by 2 bases and J by 4 bases, with 14 bases between the two germline ends. TCRdb's copy holds only in-frame clones and misses some; the assay was immunoSEQ multiplex PCR. The sample lists some 110,000 clones; approximately 90% were seen once. Sequences were derived from unstimulated CD4+ T cells sorted from spleen or lymph node cells, sampled before intestinal transplant. The genes are TRBV6-5 and TRBJ1-2, with a possible D match to TRBD1 (5 bases). This TCR derives from a human donor who received an intestinal transplant. CDR3 DNA sequence: TGTGCCAGCAGTTACGAGGGAGGGGCCAGCTATGGCTACACCTTC. This codes for CASSYEGGASYGYTF.